A single sample gave rise to the 8 T cell receptor beta chains below, sequenced in a study of cytomegalovirus exposure and HLA in healthy donors. Here immunoSEQ multiplex PCR was the method, and the copy in TCRdb shows in-frame clones only, minus some. The data hold about 330,000 clones, with 75% to 90% observed a single time. Sequenced sample: PBMCs. These receptors were taken from a woman in her 30s in good health and CMV-seropositive.

The chain joins TRBV5-5 to TRBJ2-7; D may correspond to TRBD1 or TRBD2 (5 bases each). This CDR3 region has 15 residues. Trimming removed 0 bases at V and 3 bases at J, with 13 bases between. Germline CDR1 reads SGHKS; CDR2 reads YYEKEE (reference sequence). The DNA for the CDR3 is TGTGCCAGCAGCTTGGCTGCGAGGGGAATCTACGAGCAGTACTTC. It encodes CASSLAARGIYEQYF.

CDR3 amino acids: CASSLGGGLVYGYTF. CDR3 bases: TGCGCCAGCAGCCTAGGAGGGGGGCTCGTCTATGGCTACACCTTC. The chain carries TRBV23-1 and TRBJ1-2, with D perhaps matching TRBD1 (6 bases). TRBV23-1 is an ORF; its function is uncertain. Deletions cut 6 bases from V and 4 bases from J, with 18 bases between. The CDR3 loop spans 15 amino acids.

This clone was seen just once. The genes are TRBV2 and TRBJ2-1, with 7 bases that match TRBD1. V lost 6 bases to trimming and J lost 2 bases; unmatched junction nucleotides: 7. From germline, CDR1 is SNHLY and CDR2 FYNNEI. The CDR3 runs to 15 residues. The CDR3 DNA reads TGTGCCAGCAGGAAAGACAGGGAAACCTACAATGAGCAGTTCTTC. Translating it yields CASRKDRETYNEQFF. Based on the CDR3 plus reference TRBV2 and TRBJ2-1, the full variable domain is EPEVTQTPSHQVTQMGQEVILRCVPISNHLYFYWYRQILGQKVEFLVSFYNNEISEKSEIFDDQFSVERPDGSNFTLKIRSTKLEDSAMYFCASRKDRETYNEQFFGPGTRLTVL.

The rearrangement links TRBV27 to TRBJ2-3, with D possibly TRBD1 on 5 matching bases. Trimming took off 4 bases at V and 0 bases at J, with 11 bases between the two ends. The germline V gene has CDR1 MNHEY and CDR2 SMNVEV (reference sequence). This CDR3 is built from 15 residues. The CDR3 bases are TGTGCCAGCAGTTCACTCAGGGTTAGCACAGATACGCAGTATTTT. Translation gives CASSSLRVSTDTQYF.

The genes are TRBV9 and TRBJ2-5; D is possibly TRBD1 (7 bases). The germline V and J ends were trimmed by 0 bases and 5 bases, with 11 bases remaining between them. The germline V gene has CDR1 SGDLS and CDR2 YYNGEE. The CDR3 is 14 amino acids. CDR3 sequence reads: CASSVAQGRETQYF. CDR3 DNA sequence: TGTGCCAGCAGCGTAGCACAGGGGAGGGAGACCCAGTACTTC.

This chain uses TRBV5-1 with TRBJ1-5; no clear D. The germline V and J ends were trimmed by 4 bases and 1 base, with 9 bases remaining between them. CDR3 length equals 14 residues. Per the germline V gene, CDR1 is SGHRS and CDR2 is YFSETQ. The CDR3 region has the DNA TGCGCCAGCAGCGAGCAAGGCAGCAATCAGCCCCAGCATTTT. The encoded protein is CASSEQGSNQPQHF. The variable domain in full, completed from reference TRBV5-1 and TRBJ1-5, reads KAGVTQTPRYLIKTRGQQVTLSCSPISGHRSVSWYQQTPGQGLQFLFEYFSETQRNKGNFPGRFSGRQFSNSRSEMNVSTLELGDSALYLCASSEQGSNQPQHFGDGTRLSIL.

This clone was seen more than once but under ten times. The chain couples TRBV27 to TRBJ2-7; D is undetermined. V was pared by 5 bases and J by 2 bases, with 4 bases between. There are 11 residues in the CDR3. Germline CDR1 is MNHEY and CDR2 is SMNVEV (reference sequence). The CDR3 reads CASSPAYEQYF. CDR3 DNA: TGTGCCAGCAGTCCCGCCTACGAGCAGTACTTC.

The V call is TRBV5-6, the J call TRBJ2-4; TRBD1 might be the D (6 bases). CDR3 length: 17 amino acids. The germline V gene encodes CDR1 SGHDT and CDR2 YYEEEE. V was clipped by 4 bases and J by 3 bases, with 20 bases between them. In DNA, the CDR3 is TGTGCCAGCAGCCGCCCGGGGACAAGAGTCGGCAAAAACATTCAGTACTTC. Its translation: CASSRPGTRVGKNIQYF.